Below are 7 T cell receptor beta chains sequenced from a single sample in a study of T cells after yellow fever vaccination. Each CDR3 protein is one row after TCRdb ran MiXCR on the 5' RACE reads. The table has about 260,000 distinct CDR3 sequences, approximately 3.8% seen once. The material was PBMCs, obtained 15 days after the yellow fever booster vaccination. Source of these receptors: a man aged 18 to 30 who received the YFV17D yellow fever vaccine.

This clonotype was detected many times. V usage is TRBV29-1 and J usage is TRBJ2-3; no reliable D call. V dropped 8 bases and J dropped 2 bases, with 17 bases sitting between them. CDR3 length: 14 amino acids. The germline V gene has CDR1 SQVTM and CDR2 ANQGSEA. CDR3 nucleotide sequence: TGCAGCATCCGGACCTCGCATCTCACAGATACGCAGTATTTT. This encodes CSIRTSHLTDTQYF.

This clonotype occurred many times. CDR3 sequence reads: CASSQDQDTNNEQFF. CDR3 bases: TGCGCCAGCAGCCAAGACCAGGACACTAACAATGAGCAGTTCTTC. The genes are TRBV4-3 and TRBJ2-1; weak D call: TRBD1 (5 bases). The CDR3 sequence is 15 residues long. The V gene lost 0 bases and the J gene lost 5 bases, with 11 bases spanning the gap. Germline assignment: CDR1 LGHNA and CDR2 YSLEER.

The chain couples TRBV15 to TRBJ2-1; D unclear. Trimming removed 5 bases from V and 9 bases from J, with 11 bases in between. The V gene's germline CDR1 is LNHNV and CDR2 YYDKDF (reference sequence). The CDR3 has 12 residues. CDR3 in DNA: TGTGCCACCAGCCGACCGATGTCTGAGCAGTTCTTC. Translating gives CATSRPMSEQFF.

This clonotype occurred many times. CDR3 residues: CASSRSGLRGLAGTDTQYF. Written as DNA, the CDR3 is TGCGCCAGCAGCCGATCGGGTCTTAGGGGACTAGCGGGCACAGATACGCAGTATTTT. The rearrangement links TRBV5-1 to TRBJ2-3; TRBD2 matches 11 bases. CDR1 and CDR2 from the germline V gene are SGHRS and YFSETQ. Trimming removed 4 bases from V and 1 base from J; junction bases left unmatched: 14. The CDR3 length is 19 residues. The variable domain in full, with the rest retrieved from reference TRBV5-1 and TRBJ2-3, is KAGVTQTPRYLIKTRGQQVTLSCSPISGHRSVSWYQQTPGQGLQFLFEYFSETQRNKGNFPGRFSGRQFSNSRSEMNVSTLELGDSALYLCASSRSGLRGLAGTDTQYFGPGTRLTVL.

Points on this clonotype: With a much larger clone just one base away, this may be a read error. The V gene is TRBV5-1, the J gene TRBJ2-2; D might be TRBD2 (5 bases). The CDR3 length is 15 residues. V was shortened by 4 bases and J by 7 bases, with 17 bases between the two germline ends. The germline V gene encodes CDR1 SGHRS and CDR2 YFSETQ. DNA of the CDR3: TGCGCCAGCAGCCCCCTTATCGGGGTGGGCGGGGAGCTGTTTTTT. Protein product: CASSPLIGVGGELFF.

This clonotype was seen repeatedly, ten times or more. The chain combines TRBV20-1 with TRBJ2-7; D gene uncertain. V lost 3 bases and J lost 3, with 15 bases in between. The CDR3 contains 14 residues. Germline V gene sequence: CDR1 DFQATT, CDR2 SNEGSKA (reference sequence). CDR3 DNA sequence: TGCAGTGCTAGGCGCCCGGGCGTGGTCTACGAGCAGTACTTC. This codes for CSARRPGVVYEQYF.

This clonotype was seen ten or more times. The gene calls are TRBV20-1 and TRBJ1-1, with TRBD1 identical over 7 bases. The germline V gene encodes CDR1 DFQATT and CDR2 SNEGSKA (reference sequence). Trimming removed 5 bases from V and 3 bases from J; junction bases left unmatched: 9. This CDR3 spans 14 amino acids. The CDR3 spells CSAPQDRRDTEAFF. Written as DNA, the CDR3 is TGCAGTGCTCCTCAGGACAGGAGGGACACTGAAGCTTTCTTT.